The text below deals with one TCR beta chain. Its antigen is not identified. Unique molecular identifiers had been added to the TCR beta cDNA libraries. The source material, roughly 0.9 to 11 million T cells, gave rise to about 500,000 cDNA molecules. Via MiXCR, TCRdb re-called the PCR reads, giving one row per CDR3 protein. The table has some 160,000 distinct CDR3 sequences, 35% to 40% seen once. This entry is derived from a study of post-analysis software for immune sequencing data. About the study: Disease trajectories encompassed relapsing-remitting, secondary progressive and progressive-relapsing multiple sclerosis.

Trimming at V came to 0 bases and at J to 0 bases, leaving 9 bases not matched to a gene. CDR1 is SQVTM, CDR2 ANQGSEA, per germline. The CDR3 runs to 17 residues. General observations from the study: Diversity measured as normalized Chao1 was significantly lower in multiple sclerosis patients than in controls. Relative to controls, patients had 5 or 6 TRBV segments at higher frequency, with TRBV5-6, TRBV5-1 and TRBV20-1 among these.

The TCR was taken from a girl aged 5-17 years with multiple sclerosis. Sequenced material: blood, taken after autologous hematopoietic stem cell transplantation. The chain couples TRBV29-1 to TRBJ2-7; TRBD2 agrees at 9 bases. CDR3 amino acids: CSVEDRGSGRSSYEQYF. Here the CDR3 DNA reads TGCAGCGTTGAAGATCGAGGAAGCGGGAGGAGCTCCTACGAGCAGTACTTC.